This T cell receptor beta chain comes out of a study of T cell responses to AZD1222 COVID-19 vaccine. Germline V gene sequence: CDR1 SGDLS, CDR2 YYNGEE. The length of the CDR3 is 15 residues. With V trimmed by 4 bases and J by 7 bases, 10 bases remained unmatched. The assay was immunoSEQ multiplex PCR, and TCRdb's table has in-frame clones only and misses some. The data show about 120,000 clones, with 75% to 90% seen just once and 7.1% held by the top ten. This TCR was recovered from an adult who received the AZD1222 COVID-19 vaccine. The specimen was peripheral blood, collected 28 days after the second AZD1222 dose. The gene calls are TRBV9 and TRBJ1-4; 7 bases are shared with TRBD1. The CDR3 region is CASSPRTGAGEKLFF. The CDR3 bases are TGTGCCAGCAGCCCCCGAACAGGGGCGGGTGAAAAACTGTTTTTT.